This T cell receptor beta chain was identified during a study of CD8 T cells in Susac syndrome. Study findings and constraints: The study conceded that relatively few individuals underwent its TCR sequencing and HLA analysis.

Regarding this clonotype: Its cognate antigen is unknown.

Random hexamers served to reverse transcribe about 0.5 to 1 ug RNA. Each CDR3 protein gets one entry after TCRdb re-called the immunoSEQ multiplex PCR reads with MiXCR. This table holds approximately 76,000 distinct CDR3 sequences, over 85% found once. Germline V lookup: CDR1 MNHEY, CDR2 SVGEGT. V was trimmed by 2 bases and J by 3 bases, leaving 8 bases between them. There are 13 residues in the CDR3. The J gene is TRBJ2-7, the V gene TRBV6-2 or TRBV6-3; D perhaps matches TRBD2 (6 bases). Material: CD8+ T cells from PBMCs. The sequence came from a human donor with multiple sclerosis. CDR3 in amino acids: CASSYGGRYEQYF. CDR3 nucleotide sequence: TGTGCCAGCAGTTACGGAGGGCGCTACGAGCAGTACTTC.